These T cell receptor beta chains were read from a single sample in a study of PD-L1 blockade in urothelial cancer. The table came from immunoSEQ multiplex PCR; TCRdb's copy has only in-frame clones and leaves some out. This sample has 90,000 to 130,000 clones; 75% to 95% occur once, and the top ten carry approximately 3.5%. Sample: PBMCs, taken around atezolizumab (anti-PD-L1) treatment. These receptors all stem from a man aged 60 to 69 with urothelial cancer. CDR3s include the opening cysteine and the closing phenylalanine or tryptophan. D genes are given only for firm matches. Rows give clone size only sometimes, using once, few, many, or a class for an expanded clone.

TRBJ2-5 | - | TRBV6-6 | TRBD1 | TGTGCCAGCAGTCGACAGGGGGCCAAAGAGACCCAGTACTTC | CASSRQGAKETQYF
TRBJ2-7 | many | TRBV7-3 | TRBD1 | TGTGCCAGCAGCTCGACAGGGGGGGACGAGCAGTACTTC | CASSSTGGDEQYF
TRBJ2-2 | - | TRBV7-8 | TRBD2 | TGTGCCAGCAGCTTCGCGGGAGGGACCGGGGAGCTGTTTTTT | CASSFAGGTGELFF
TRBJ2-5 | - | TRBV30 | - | TGTGCCTGGATGAGGGAGGAGACCCAGTACTTC | CAWMREETQYF
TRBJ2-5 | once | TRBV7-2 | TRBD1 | TGTGCCAGCAGCTTAAGGGACAGGGGGCTTCAAGAGACCCAGTACTTC | CASSLRDRGLQETQYF
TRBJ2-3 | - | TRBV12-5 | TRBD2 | TGTGCTAGTGGTTTGGTTGGACTAGCGGGGATTACAGATACGCAGTATTTT | CASGLVGLAGITDTQYF
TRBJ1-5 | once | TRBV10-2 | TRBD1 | TGCGCCAGCAGGCCCCAGGGGGCGAGCAATCAGCCCCAGCATTTT | CASRPQGASNQPQHF
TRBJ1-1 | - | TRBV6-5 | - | TGTGCCAGCAGTTACATCCAGGGCACTGAAGCTTTCTTT | CASSYIQGTEAFF
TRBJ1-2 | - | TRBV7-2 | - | TGTGCCAGCAGCGCCGCCACCAGGGGATGGCAGGGCTACACCTTC | CASSAATRGWQGYTF
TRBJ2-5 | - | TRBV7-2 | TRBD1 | TGTGCCAGCAGCTTATTAGGGGGCTTCGAGACCCAGTACTTC | CASSLLGGFETQYF
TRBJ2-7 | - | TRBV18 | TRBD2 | TGTGCCAGCTCAGGAGGTCTAGCGGGAGACATTACGGGCGAGCAGTACTTC | CASSGGLAGDITGEQYF
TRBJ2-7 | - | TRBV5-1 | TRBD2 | TGCGCCAGCAGCTTGAGCGGGGATTCCTACGAGCAGTACTTC | CASSLSGDSYEQYF
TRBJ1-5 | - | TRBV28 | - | TGTGCCAGCAGTTTGGCGGGGGGGGCAGTAGGTCAGCCCCAGCATTTT | CASSLAGGAVGQPQHF
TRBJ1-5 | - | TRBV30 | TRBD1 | TGTGCCTGGAGTGGTCGGACAGGGTCCTATAGCAATCAGCCCCAGCATTTT | CAWSGRTGSYSNQPQHF
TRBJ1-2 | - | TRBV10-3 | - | TGTGCCATGGGGAGGGGGGACGACTATGGCTACACCTTC | CAMGRGDDYGYTF
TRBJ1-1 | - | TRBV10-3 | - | TGTGCCATCAGTGAGTCTCCGGGCAGCGGCCACACTGAAGCTTTCTTT | CAISESPGSGHTEAFF
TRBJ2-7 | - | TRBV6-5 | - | TGTGCCAGCAGCCTACTCGGCGAGGGAAGCGACGAGCAGTACTTC | CASSLLGEGSDEQYF
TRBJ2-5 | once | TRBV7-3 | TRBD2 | TGTGCCAGCAGCCTAAATAGCGGGTCGGAGACCCAGTACTTC | CASSLNSGSETQYF
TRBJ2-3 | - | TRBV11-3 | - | TGTGCCAGCAGCCCCCGGGACAGCGGGGATACGCAGTATTTT | CASSPRDSGDTQYF
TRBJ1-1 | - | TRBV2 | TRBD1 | TGTGCCAGCAGTCTCGACAGGGGTAGCGCTGAAGCTTTCTTT | CASSLDRGSAEAFF
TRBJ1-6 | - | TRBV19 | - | TGTGCCAGTACTCCAGGGATTCCTAATTCACCCCTCCACTTT | CASTPGIPNSPLHF
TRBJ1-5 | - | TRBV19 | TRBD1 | TGTGCCAGTAGTAAAGGGACAGGTGGAAATCAGCCCCAGCATTTT | CASSKGTGGNQPQHF
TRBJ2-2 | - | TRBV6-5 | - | TGTGCCAGCAGGATACAGGGCCGGGAGCTGTTTTTT | CASRIQGRELFF
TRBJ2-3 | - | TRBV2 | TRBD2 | TGTGCCAGCACGCCTAGCGGGAGGATAGATACGCAGTATTTT | CASTPSGRIDTQYF
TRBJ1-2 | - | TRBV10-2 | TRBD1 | TGCGCCAGCAGCATCGGACAGGGGCATGGCTACACCTTC | CASSIGQGHGYTF
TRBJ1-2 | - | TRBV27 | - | TGTGCCAGCAGTTTTTTTAGGGAGAGCGGCTACACCTTC | CASSFFRESGYTF
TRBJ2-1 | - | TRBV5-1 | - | TGCGCCAGCAGCTTGGAAGGCAGGGCCCCAACCTACAATGAGCAGTTCTTC | CASSLEGRAPTYNEQFF
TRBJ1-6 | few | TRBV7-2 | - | TGTGCCAGCAGCTTATCGTCGAGGGCCCTCGATAATTCACCCCTCCACTTT | CASSLSSRALDNSPLHF
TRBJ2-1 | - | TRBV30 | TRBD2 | TGTGCCTGGAGTGTACCTAGCGGGGTCTTCTACAATGAGCAGTTCTTC | CAWSVPSGVFYNEQFF
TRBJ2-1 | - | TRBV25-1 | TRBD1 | TGTGCCAGCAGTGAGTCGGTGACAGGGCGGGACAATGAGCAGTTCTTC | CASSESVTGRDNEQFF
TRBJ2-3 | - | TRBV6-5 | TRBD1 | TGTGCCACCCGACAGGGTTTCGGTAGTAGTGTGCAGTATTTT | CATRQGFGSSVQYF
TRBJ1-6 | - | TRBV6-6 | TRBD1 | TGTGCCACCAAGGTCAGGGGGCTCTATAATTCACCCCTCCACTTT | CATKVRGLYNSPLHF
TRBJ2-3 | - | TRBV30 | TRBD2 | TGTGCCTGGACACCAAAGCGGGGGAACACAGATACGCAGTATTTT | CAWTPKRGNTDTQYF
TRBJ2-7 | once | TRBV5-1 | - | TGCGCCAGCAGGCTGCGGTCCGATACGAGCGGGTACGAGCAGTACTTC | CASRLRSDTSGYEQYF
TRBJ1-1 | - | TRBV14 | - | TGTGCCAGCAGCCAAGACAGATTATGGTACACTGAAGCTTTCTTT | CASSQDRLWYTEAFF
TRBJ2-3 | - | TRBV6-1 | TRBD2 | TGTGCCAGCAGCGACCGACTAGCGGGGGCAGATACGCAGTATTTT | CASSDRLAGADTQYF
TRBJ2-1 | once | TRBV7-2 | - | TGTGCCAGCAGCTCATTCTCCTACAATGAGCAGTTCTTC | CASSSFSYNEQFF
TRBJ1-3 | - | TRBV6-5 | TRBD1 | TGTGCCAGCAGTCGACAGGGTTACTCTGGAAACACCATATATTTT | CASSRQGYSGNTIYF
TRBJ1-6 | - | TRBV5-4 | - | TGTGCCAGCAGCTTGGCGGGGGGCCCTTCACCCCTCCACTTT | CASSLAGGPSPLHF
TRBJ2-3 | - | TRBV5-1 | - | TGCGCCAGCAGCTTGGAGGCGGAAGGGGAGCAGTATTTT | CASSLEAEGEQYF
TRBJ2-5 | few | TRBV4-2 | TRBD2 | TGTGCCAGCAGCCAAGATTCCGGACTAGCAATCCCAGAGACCCAGTACTTC | CASSQDSGLAIPETQYF
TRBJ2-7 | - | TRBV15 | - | TGTGCCACCTCCTCAGGGGGGACAGTCTACGAGCAGTACTTC | CATSSGGTVYEQYF
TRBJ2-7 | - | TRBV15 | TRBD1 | TGTGCCACCAGCAGAACAACCGGGACAGGGTTCTACGAGCAGTACTTC | CATSRTTGTGFYEQYF
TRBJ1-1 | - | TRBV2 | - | TGTGCCAGTGTAGTTTCTGGAAGGACACCCCCTTTCTTT | CASVVSGRTPPFF
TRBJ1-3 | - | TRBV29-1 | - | TGCAGCGTTGTACTCATTCAGGGCGGAAACACCATATATTTT | CSVVLIQGGNTIYF
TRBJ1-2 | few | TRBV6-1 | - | TGTGCCAGCAGTGAAGCAATACAGGGCTGGAGCTATGGCTACACCTTC | CASSEAIQGWSYGYTF
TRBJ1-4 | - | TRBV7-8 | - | TGTGCCAGCAGCTTATCAGGGGTCGGCGAAAAACTGTTTTTT | CASSLSGVGEKLFF
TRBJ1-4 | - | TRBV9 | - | TGTGCCAGCAGCCGGGACTCAAGTGTGGCTAATGAAAAACTGTTTTTT | CASSRDSSVANEKLFF
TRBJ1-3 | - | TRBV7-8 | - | TGTGCCAGCAGCTTGGCCCGCACCTCTGGAAACACCATATATTTT | CASSLARTSGNTIYF
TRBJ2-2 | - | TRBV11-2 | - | TGTGCCAGCAGCCCCCGATTAACCATTAAAGGGGGCACCGGGGAGCTGTTTTTT | CASSPRLTIKGGTGELFF
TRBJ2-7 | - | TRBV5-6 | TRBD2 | TGTGCCAGCAGCTCAACTAGCGGGAGAAACGAGCAGTACTTC | CASSSTSGRNEQYF
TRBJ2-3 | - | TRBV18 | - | TGTGCCAGCTCACCGGCTAGCTCGCCCACAGATACGCAGTATTTT | CASSPASSPTDTQYF
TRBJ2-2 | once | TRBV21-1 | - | TGTGCCAGCGTCGACCCAGCGGGAGTGAGCACCGGGGAACTGTTTTTT | CASVDPAGVSTGELFF
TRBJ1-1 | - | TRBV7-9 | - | TGTGCCAGCAGCTTAAGGGGACAAGGTGACACTGAAGCTTTCTTT | CASSLRGQGDTEAFF
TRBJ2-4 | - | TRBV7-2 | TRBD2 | TGTGCCAGCAGCTTGGCCTTCGGACTAGCGGGAGAAGGATTCATTCAGTACTTC | CASSLAFGLAGEGFIQYF